This T cell receptor beta chain was recorded in a study of a mutant IDH1 vaccine in newly diagnosed glioma. Study-level information: Vaccine dosing followed radiotherapy by 4-6 weeks, or accompanied temozolomide cycles.

Sample time point: week 5, during vaccination. The content of each vaccine dose was 300 ug of mutant IDH1 20-mer peptide, and topical imiquimod accompanied it. The CDR3 runs 14 residues. The ends were cut back, 1 base at V and 0 bases at J, with 7 bases in the middle. Per the germline V gene, CDR1 is SGHRS and CDR2 is YFSETQ. This clone was found once. The antigen is undetermined. Findings of the study overall: It was around 93% of patients that developed vaccine-induced immune responses. It seemed that pseudoprogression was not linked to changes in the top peripheral T cell clonotypes.

Produced via immunoSEQ multiplex PCR; TCRdb's table is partial and in-frame only. The sample includes about 51,000 clones, roughly 78% of them seen just once. The sequence was obtained from a man between 45 and 60 years old with glioma. The V and J genes are TRBV5-1 and TRBJ1-1; D perhaps matches TRBD1 (5 bases). The sequencing used PBMCs, collected from a glioma patient whose treatment included an IDH1 peptide vaccine. The CDR3 is CASSLQDMNTEAFF. The CDR3, as DNA: TGCGCCAGCAGCTTGCAGGACATGAACACTGAAGCTTTCTTT.